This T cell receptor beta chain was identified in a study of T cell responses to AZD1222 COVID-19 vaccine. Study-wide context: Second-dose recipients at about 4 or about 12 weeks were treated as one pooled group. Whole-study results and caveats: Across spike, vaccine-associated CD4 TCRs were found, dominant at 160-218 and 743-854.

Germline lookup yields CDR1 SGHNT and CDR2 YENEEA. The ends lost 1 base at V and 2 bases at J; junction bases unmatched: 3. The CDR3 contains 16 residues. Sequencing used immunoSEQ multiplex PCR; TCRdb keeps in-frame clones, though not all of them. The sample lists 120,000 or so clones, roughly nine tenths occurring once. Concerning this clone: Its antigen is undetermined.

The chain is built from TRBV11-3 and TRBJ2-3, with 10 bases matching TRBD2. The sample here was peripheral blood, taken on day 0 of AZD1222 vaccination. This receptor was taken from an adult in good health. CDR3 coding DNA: TGTGCCAGCAGCTTAGGACTAGCGGGTTCCACAGATACGCAGTATTTT. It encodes CASSLGLAGSTDTQYF.